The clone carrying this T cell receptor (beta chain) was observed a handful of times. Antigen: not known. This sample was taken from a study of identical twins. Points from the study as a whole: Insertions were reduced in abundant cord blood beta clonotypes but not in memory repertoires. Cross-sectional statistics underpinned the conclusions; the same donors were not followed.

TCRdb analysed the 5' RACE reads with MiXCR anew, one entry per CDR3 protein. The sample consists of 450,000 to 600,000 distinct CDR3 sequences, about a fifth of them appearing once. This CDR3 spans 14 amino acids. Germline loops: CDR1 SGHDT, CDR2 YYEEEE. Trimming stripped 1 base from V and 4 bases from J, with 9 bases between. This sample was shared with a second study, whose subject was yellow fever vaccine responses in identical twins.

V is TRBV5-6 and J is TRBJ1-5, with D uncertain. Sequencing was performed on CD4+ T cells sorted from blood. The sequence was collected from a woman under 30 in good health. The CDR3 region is CASSLNRDNQPQHF. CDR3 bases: TGTGCCAGCAGCTTGAACCGGGATAATCAGCCCCAGCATTTT.